One and the same sample provided the 8 T cell receptor beta chains below, sequenced in a study of identifying expanded T cells in peripheral blood. Only in-frame clones appear in the TCRdb table, and some are missing; sequencing was by immunoSEQ multiplex PCR. The sample includes tens of thousands of clones, over 75% of them seen just once. Sequencing was performed on blood. The receptors stem from a person aged 18 to 75 in good health.

This chain uses TRBV5-1 with TRBJ1-2; D gene unclear. Germline values: CDR1 SGHRS, CDR2 YFSETQ. V dropped 0 bases and J dropped 8 bases, with 11 bases sitting between them. This CDR3 has 13 amino acids. The CDR3 loop reads CASSLETYAGYTF. For the CDR3, the DNA is TGCGCCAGCAGCTTGGAAACATATGCGGGCTACACCTTC. The full variable domain, completed using reference TRBV5-1 and TRBJ1-2, is KAGVTQTPRYLIKTRGQQVTLSCSPISGHRSVSWYQQTPGQGLQFLFEYFSETQRNKGNFPGRFSGRQFSNSRSEMNVSTLELGDSALYLCASSLETYAGYTFGSGTRLTVV.

The V gene is TRBV18, the J gene TRBJ2-7; D perhaps matches TRBD2 (5 bases). The V end lost 5 bases, the J end lost 7 bases, and 15 bases lay between the germline ends. The CDR3 consists of 13 residues. Germline-derived CDR1 and CDR2 are KGHSH and LQKENI. DNA for the CDR3: TGTGCCAGCTCAAGCGCGGGCAGCAGGGAGCAGTACTTC. Translating gives CASSSAGSREQYF. Full variable domain (missing parts from reference TRBV18 and TRBJ2-7): NAGVMQNPRHLVRRRGQEARLRCSPMKGHSHVYWYRQLPEEGLKFMVYLQKENIIDESGMPKERFSAEFPKEGPSILRIQQVVRGDSAAYFCASSSAGSREQYFGPGTRLTVT.

The chain employs TRBV12-5 and TRBJ2-7; D uncertain. Germline V gene sequence: CDR1 LGHNT, CDR2 FRNRAP. Trimming shortened V by 6 bases and J by 6 bases, and 6 bases separated the two germline ends. CDR3 length equals 10 residues. The CDR3 bases are TGTGCTAGTGGCACGGGCGAGCAGTACTTC. The encoded protein is CASGTGEQYF.

V gene TRBV27 combines with J gene TRBJ2-3; 7 bases fit TRBD1. CDR3 length equals 14 residues. In germline, CDR1 is MNHEY, CDR2 SMNVEV (reference sequence). Trimming at V came to 2 bases and at J to 6 bases, leaving 5 bases not matched to a gene. DNA for the CDR3: TGTGCCAGCAGTTTAAGAGGGGGCTGGGATACGCAGTATTTT. Translated, it gives CASSLRGGWDTQYF.

This clone showed up just once. The CDR3 reads CASSISSVGDNEQFF. The CDR3 DNA sequence: TGTGCCAGTAGTATATCGTCCGTAGGAGATAATGAGCAGTTCTTC. The genes are TRBV19 and TRBJ2-1; no clear D gene. Germline V gene lookup returns CDR1 LNHDA and CDR2 SQIVND (reference sequence). V was trimmed by 2 bases and J by 7 bases, leaving 15 bases between them. CDR3 length equals 15 residues.

Details on this clone: Other DNA sequences in this specimen translate into the identical CDR3. V gene TRBV5-1 combines with J gene TRBJ2-3, with 7 positions matching TRBD2. Trimming removed 0 bases from V and 0 bases from J; junction bases left unmatched: 4. The CDR3 covers 16 residues. Per germline, CDR1 SGHRS and CDR2 YFSETQ. The CDR3 bases are TGCGCCAGCAGCTTGGGACTAGCCCAAAGCACAGATACGCAGTATTTT. It translates to CASSLGLAQSTDTQYF. The full variable domain, with the rest looked up from reference TRBV5-1 and TRBJ2-3, is KAGVTQTPRYLIKTRGQQVTLSCSPISGHRSVSWYQQTPGQGLQFLFEYFSETQRNKGNFPGRFSGRQFSNSRSEMNVSTLELGDSALYLCASSLGLAQSTDTQYFGPGTRLTVL.

The chain carries TRBV7-3 and TRBJ2-7; 14 bases match TRBD2. With 5 bases clipped from V and 5 bases from J, the junction kept 5 bases outside the gene matches. Germline CDR1 and CDR2: SGHTA and FQGTGA. The CDR3 sequence is 15 residues long. The CDR3 sequence: CASSTGLAGADEQYF. Written as DNA, the CDR3 is TGTGCCAGCAGCACGGGACTAGCGGGAGCGGACGAGCAGTACTTC.

CDR3 DNA: TGTGCCAGCAGCTTTTACGTGGGCTACGAGCAGTACTTC. The encoded protein is CASSFYVGYEQYF. The chain couples TRBV7-3 to TRBJ2-7; D is uncertain. The CDR3 loop spans 13 amino acids. The V gene's germline CDR1 is SGHTA and CDR2 FQGTGA. Trimming took 3 bases from V and 3 from J, leaving 9 bases between them.